A selection of T cell receptor beta chains follows, all from one sample in a study of OX40 agonist ivuxolimab in advanced cancers. Here immunoSEQ multiplex PCR was the method, and the copy in TCRdb shows in-frame clones only, minus some. The profile covers 30,000 to 35,000 clones, with roughly 82% appearing a single time and more than 20% taken by the ten largest. The material sequenced was CD4+ or CD8+ T cells sorted from blood, taken in a trial of the OX40 agonist ivuxolimab. Receptors were obtained from an adult with an advanced solid tumor such as melanoma, head and neck, liver or kidney cancer. The CDR3 runs from the conserved cysteine through the conserved F or W. D genes are given only for firm matches. Clone size is not always given. Where it is, it says once, few, many or a class for expanded clones.

d_gene | j_gene | abundance | len | v_gene | CDR3nt | CDR3aa
TRBD2 | TRBJ2-7 | . | 15 | TRBV9 | TGTGCCAGCAGCGTAGGCGGGGGGCTACTAAGCGAGCAGTACTTC | CASSVGGGLLSEQYF
TRBD1 | TRBJ1-2 | . | 11 | TRBV29-1 | TGCAGCGTTGGGACAGGGGATGGCTACACCTTC | CSVGTGDGYTF
. | TRBJ1-1 | medium-sized | 14 | TRBV6-4 | TGTGCCAGCAGTACAGGGAAGGAGGGGACTGAAGCTTTCTTT | CASSTGKEGTEAFF
TRBD1 | TRBJ2-3 | . | 15 | TRBV6-4 | TGTGCCAGCAGTGAACAGGGGGAAGGCACAGATACGCAGTATTTT | CASSEQGEGTDTQYF
. | TRBJ1-6 | . | 15 | TRBV19 | TGTGCCAGTAGTATATCTGGGGCCCATAATTCACCCCTCCACTTT | CASSISGAHNSPLHF
. | TRBJ2-7 | . | 13 | TRBV9 | TGTGCCAGCAGCCAAGGGGGGTTAAACGAGCAGTACTTC | CASSQGGLNEQYF
TRBD1 | TRBJ2-1 | . | 14 | TRBV30 | TGTGCCTGGAGCTCGGACAGGGGGTACAATGAGCAGTTCTTC | CAWSSDRGYNEQFF
. | TRBJ2-1 | . | 18 | TRBV6-4 | TGTGCCAGCAGTGAAACCTCCACTTCTAGAATTAGCTACAATGAGCAGTTCTTC | CASSETSTSRISYNEQFF
. | TRBJ2-1 | once | 10 | TRBV29-1 | TGCAGCGTTGAAAGAAATGAGCAGTTCTTC | CSVERNEQFF
TRBD2 | TRBJ2-5 | . | 16 | TRBV5-1 | TGCGCCAGCAGCTTGGAAGCTAGCGGGTACCAAGAGACCCAGTACTTC | CASSLEASGYQETQYF
TRBD1 | TRBJ2-1 | . | 16 | TRBV11-3 | TGTGCCAGCAGCAAACGACAGGGGAATACGTACAATGAGCAGTTCTTC | CASSKRQGNTYNEQFF
TRBD1 | TRBJ1-5 | . | 16 | TRBV7-8 | TGTGCCAGCAGCCAAGGGACAGGGACACTCAATCAGCCCCAGCATTTT | CASSQGTGTLNQPQHF
. | TRBJ2-1 | many | 15 | TRBV6-4 | TGTGCCAGCAGCGACTCAGGGGGGGACTACAATGAGCAGTTCTTC | CASSDSGGDYNEQFF
TRBD1 | TRBJ1-1 | . | 14 | TRBV7-3 | TGTGCCAGCAGCTTAACGACAGGGGGGACTGAAGCTTTCTTT | CASSLTTGGTEAFF
TRBD2 | TRBJ2-1 | few | 17 | TRBV19 | TGTGCCAGTAGTCTGACTAGCGGGGACGTGTTGTGGAATGAGCAGTTCTTC | CASSLTSGDVLWNEQFF
. | TRBJ1-2 | few | 13 | TRBV19 | TGTGCCAGTAGTATGGACACGCTCTATGGCTACACCTTC | CASSMDTLYGYTF
. | TRBJ1-5 | . | 14 | TRBV4-1 | TGCGCCAGCAGCCAAGGACAAGGTGGACAGCCCCAGCATTTT | CASSQGQGGQPQHF
TRBD1 | TRBJ2-7 | . | 12 | TRBV10-3 | TGTGCCATCGGACAGGGCTCCTACGAGCAGTACTTC | CAIGQGSYEQYF
. | TRBJ2-7 | . | 16 | TRBV2 | TGTGCCAGCAGCGACTCAACCAGGGGAAGGGAGAACGAGCAGTACTTC | CASSDSTRGRENEQYF
. | TRBJ1-3 | . | 17 | TRBV11-2 | TGTGCCAGCAGCTCCCTGGGGGGGAGGACTCCTGGAAACACCATATATTTT | CASSSLGGRTPGNTIYF
TRBD2 | TRBJ2-2 | few | 15 | TRBV4-3 | TGCGCCAGCAGGGCGGGGACTAGCGGGGCCGGGGAGCTGTTTTTT | CASRAGTSGAGELFF
. | TRBJ1-5 | few | 14 | TRBV4-1 | TGCGCCAGCAGCCAAGCGGACCGAGAATGGCCCCAGCATTTT | CASSQADREWPQHF
. | TRBJ1-2 | . | 15 | TRBV6-5 | TGTGCCAGCAGTTACTCCCAAGGGACCCACTATGGCTACACCTTC | CASSYSQGTHYGYTF
. | TRBJ1-5 | . | 16 | TRBV7-8 | TGTGCCAGCAGCTTAGAGGCAGCAACCTCCAATCAGCCCCAGCATTTT | CASSLEAATSNQPQHF
TRBD1 | TRBJ1-5 | . | 14 | TRBV4-2 | TGTGCCAGCAGCCCAAGACAGGGGAGCCAGCCCCAGCATTTT | CASSPRQGSQPQHF
. | TRBJ2-7 | . | 11 | TRBV30 | TGTGCCTGGAGTGACCCGGACAGTCAGTACTTC | CAWSDPDSQYF
TRBD1 | TRBJ2-7 | . | 13 | TRBV27 | TGTGCCAGCAGTTCGACAGGGGGCTACGAGCAGTACTTC | CASSSTGGYEQYF
TRBD1 | TRBJ2-5 | . | 16 | TRBV5-4 | TGTGCCAGCAGCTTGTGGGACAGGGGGCTTCGGGAGACCCAGTACTTC | CASSLWDRGLRETQYF
. | TRBJ2-7 | . | 11 | TRBV7-2 | TGTGCCAGCAGCTTCGGCGGCGAGCAGTACTTC | CASSFGGEQYF
TRBD2 | TRBJ2-7 | . | 11 | TRBV20-1 | TGCAGTGCTGGACTAGCGGGAGAGCAGTACTTC | CSAGLAGEQYF
. | TRBJ2-7 | . | 13 | TRBV9 | TGTGCCAGCAGCGTAGAGGGCCCCGGTGAGCAGTACTTC | CASSVEGPGEQYF
. | TRBJ2-1 | . | 14 | TRBV28 | TGTGCCAGCAGACCGGAACCCTCCTACAATGAGCAGTTCTTC | CASRPEPSYNEQFF
. | TRBJ2-1 | . | 15 | TRBV9 | TGTGCCAGCAGCGTAGACGGGGGCCTCAACAATGAGCAGTTCTTC | CASSVDGGLNNEQFF
TRBD2 | TRBJ2-2 | . | 15 | TRBV6-1 | TGTGCCAGCAGTCCTGGACTAGCGAACACCGGGGAGCTGTTTTTT | CASSPGLANTGELFF
. | TRBJ2-7 | . | 14 | TRBV11-2 | TGTGCCAGCAGCGCCGGGACGACGGGCTACGAGCAGTACTTC | CASSAGTTGYEQYF
TRBD1 | TRBJ1-6 | . | 16 | TRBV4-3 | TGCGCCAGCAGCCAAGGTCCAGGGGGCGGTTATTCACCCCTCCACTTT | CASSQGPGGGYSPLHF
. | TRBJ2-3 | . | 14 | TRBV14 | TGTGCCAGCAGCCCAGATAGTGACACAGATACGCAGTATTTT | CASSPDSDTDTQYF
. | TRBJ1-1 | . | 14 | TRBV28 | TGTGCCAGCAGTTTATTGGCAGAAGCTACTGAAGCTTTCTTT | CASSLLAEATEAFF
TRBD1 | TRBJ1-2 | . | 12 | TRBV27 | TGTGCCACCGGGACAGGGGTATATGGCTACACCTTC | CATGTGVYGYTF
TRBD2 | TRBJ2-4 | . | 16 | TRBV28 | TGTGCCAGCACCCGATTGGGAGGGCTAGCCAAAAACATTCAGTACTTC | CASTRLGGLAKNIQYF
. | TRBJ1-1 | . | 14 | TRBV18 | TGTGCCAGCTCACCCCCCGGCACGAACACTGAAGCTTTCTTT | CASSPPGTNTEAFF
TRBD2 | TRBJ2-1 | . | 14 | TRBV6-5 | TGTGCCAGCAGCCTAGGGACTAGCGGGAGTAACCAGTTCTTC | CASSLGTSGSNQFF
. | TRBJ2-5 | . | 12 | TRBV18 | TGTGCCAGCTCACCAGAGGGAAAGACCCAGTACTTC | CASSPEGKTQYF
TRBD2 | TRBJ2-1 | . | 14 | TRBV5-1 | TGCGCCAGCACCCTAGCGGGGGGGTACAATGAGCAGTTCTTC | CASTLAGGYNEQFF
. | TRBJ2-1 | once | 13 | TRBV7-8 | TGTGCCAGCAGCTTATTAGGGGACAATGAGCAGTTCTTC | CASSLLGDNEQFF
TRBD2 | TRBJ2-7 | . | 15 | TRBV14 | TGTGCCAGCAGCCAAAGACAGCGGGGTATGGGGGAGCAGTACTTC | CASSQRQRGMGEQYF
. | TRBJ2-7 | . | 14 | TRBV7-9 | TGTGCCAGCAGCTTAGGCATTACCTTAAACGAGCAGTACTTC | CASSLGITLNEQYF
. | TRBJ2-3 | . | 15 | TRBV5-6 | TGTGCCAGCAGCCTAAGGGTTGCCAGCACAGATACGCAGTATTTT | CASSLRVASTDTQYF
. | TRBJ1-2 | . | 14 | TRBV5-5 | TGTGCCAGCAGCTTGGGTTTTCAGGCGGATGGCTACACCTTC | CASSLGFQADGYTF
. | TRBJ1-2 | . | 15 | TRBV14 | TGTGCCAGCAGCCTTATACAGGGCGACTATTATGGCTACACCTTC | CASSLIQGDYYGYTF